What follows are 2 T cell receptor beta chains derived from one specimen sequenced in a study of identical twins. TCRdb reprocessed the 5' RACE reads with MiXCR, giving one entry per CDR3 protein. The repertoire consists of approximately 500,000 distinct CDR3 sequences, with roughly 15% occurring once and the leading ten covering roughly 0.42%. This sample was shared with a second study, whose subject was yellow fever vaccine responses in identical twins.

Sequencing used CD4+ T cells sorted from blood. The receptors derive from a woman aged 18-30 years in good health.

This clonotype showed up just a few times. A read error may account for a junction end that differs from germline. V usage is TRBV7-9 and J usage is TRBJ2-5; D is undetermined. Germline lookup yields CDR1 SEHNR and CDR2 FQNEAQ (reference sequence). The CDR3 sequence is 11 residues long. The CDR3, as DNA: TGTGCCGGCAGCGCCCAAGAGACCCAGTACTTC. It yields the protein CAGSAQETQYF.

This clonotype was counted only a few times. The gene calls are TRBV10-1 and TRBJ2-5; tentatively, D is TRBD1 or TRBD2 (5 bases each). The germline gives CDR1 WNHNN, CDR2 SYGVQD (reference sequence). The V end was cut by 6 bases, the J end by 3 bases, with 11 bases between. This CDR3 comprises 13 residues. CDR3: CASSRDPKETQYF. The CDR3 DNA follows: TGCGCCAGCAGCCGGGACCCAAAAGAGACCCAGTACTTC.